This T cell receptor (beta chain) originates from a study of blood T cell repertoires in COVID-19. Study as a whole: There were acute and convalescent COVID-19 samples, and they came from the United States, Italy and Spain. The analysed material was cDNA or gDNA that came from T cells, B-cell-depleted T cells, or PBMCs.

Study processing details: Quantification of nucleated cells was approximated via reference gene primer amplification. Clones were read by immunoSEQ multiplex PCR, and TCRdb kept only the in-frame ones, dropping some. That table supplies the V and J calls and clone size; D and trimming were determined from the DNA. The data contain 120,000 to 150,000 clones, less than 85% of them seen just once; the ten biggest clones take up roughly 8.6%. Germline V gene sequence: CDR1 LGHNA, CDR2 YSLEER. The CDR3 is 15 residues long. Trimming cost V 0 bases and J 9 bases, with 15 bases left between them. The sample taken for sequencing was peripheral blood. The rearrangement joins TRBV4-3 to TRBJ1-5; possible D gene TRBD1, 5 bases. The sequence derives from a woman aged 80 or older in a cohort sampled during active or convalescent COVID-19. The CDR3 nucleotides are TGCGCCAGCAGCCAAGAAACGCAGGGAAGGGGGCCCCAGCATTTT. The encoded protein is CASSQETQGRGPQHF.